The T cell receptor (beta chain) described here comes from a study of CD8+CD57+ T cells in acquired aplastic anemia. Sequencing was done on patients that had shown CD8+CD57+ cell expansion by flow cytometry. The length of the CDR3 is 15 residues. The germline CDR1 and CDR2 sequences are LNHNV and YYDKDF (reference sequence). J lost 9 bases, V lost 2 bases, and 10 bases had no gene match. According to the study, genomic DNA was the template for TCR beta VDJ and CDR3 profiling. TCRdb reanalysed the reads using MiXCR and keeps one entry per CDR3 protein. Of over 150,000 distinct CDR3 sequences in the sample, roughly 63% were seen once.

The TCR sequence derives from a human donor with aplastic anemia. This rearrangement joins TRBV15 to TRBJ1-2; TRBD1 agrees at 9 bases. Material: sorted CD4+, CD8+, or CD8+CD57+ T cells (not recorded which) from PBMCs. The CDR3 loop reads CATSRPFPGQGSYTF. Here the CDR3 DNA reads TGTGCCACCAGCAGACCATTTCCGGGACAGGGTAGCTACACCTTC.